This is a list of T cell receptor beta chains from one sample in a study of shared clonotypes between healthy human individuals. TCRdb's table, derived via immunoSEQ multiplex PCR, lists solely in-frame clones and lacks some. The table has about 500,000 clones, approximately 80% seen once; the top ten hold about 12%. Material for sequencing was PBMCs. These TCRs come from a woman aged 40 to 49 in good health. Some clones in this sample may be carry-over from other donors' samples. CDR3s include the opening cysteine and the closing phenylalanine or tryptophan. Fields, in order: CDR3 DNA, CDR3 protein, clone size, D gene, J gene, V gene. A D gene is named only where the DNA matches it firmly. Clone size is given for some rows only: seen once, a few or many times, or a class if the clone is expanded.

CDR3nt: TGTGCCAGCAGAAGACTAGCGGGAGCGGATGAGCAGTTCTTC
CDR3aa: CASRRLAGADEQFF
abundance: -
d_gene: TRBD2
j_gene: TRBJ2-1
v_gene: TRBV6-4

CDR3nt: TGTGCCAGCTCACGGACAGAATACTATGGCTACACCTTC
CDR3aa: CASSRTEYYGYTF
abundance: -
d_gene: -
j_gene: TRBJ1-2
v_gene: TRBV18

CDR3nt: TGCGCCAGCAGCTCCAGGGTTATTCCTGGAAACACCATATATTTT
CDR3aa: CASSSRVIPGNTIYF
abundance: -
d_gene: -
j_gene: TRBJ1-3
v_gene: TRBV4-1

CDR3nt: TGTGCCAGCAGCTCCCAGGGATCCATCCAAGAGACCCAGTACTTC
CDR3aa: CASSSQGSIQETQYF
abundance: once
d_gene: -
j_gene: TRBJ2-5
v_gene: TRBV7-6

CDR3nt: TGTGCCACCGACCACTCACAGGGGATGGGAGACGAGCAGTACTTC
CDR3aa: CATDHSQGMGDEQYF
abundance: -
d_gene: TRBD1
j_gene: TRBJ2-7
v_gene: TRBV19

CDR3nt: TGCGCCAGCAGAACGGTTGGTGACCTAACCGGGGAGCTGTTTTTT
CDR3aa: CASRTVGDLTGELFF
abundance: -
d_gene: -
j_gene: TRBJ2-2
v_gene: TRBV5-1

CDR3nt: TGTGCCAGCAGCCCGGCAGCGGGAACCTCCTACGAGCAGTACTTC
CDR3aa: CASSPAAGTSYEQYF
abundance: -
d_gene: TRBD2
j_gene: TRBJ2-7
v_gene: TRBV7-2

CDR3nt: TGTGCCAGCAAGGAAGTAGGGAACAATCAGCCCCAGCATTTT
CDR3aa: CASKEVGNNQPQHF
abundance: -
d_gene: -
j_gene: TRBJ1-5
v_gene: TRBV28

CDR3nt: TGTGCCAGCAGAATTGAAACAACCGCATACGAGCAGTACTTC
CDR3aa: CASRIETTAYEQYF
abundance: -
d_gene: -
j_gene: TRBJ2-7
v_gene: TRBV27

CDR3nt: TGTGCCTGGAGTGTAGCGGGGGGGCTACAAGAGACCCAGTACTTC
CDR3aa: CAWSVAGGLQETQYF
abundance: -
d_gene: TRBD2
j_gene: TRBJ2-5
v_gene: TRBV30

CDR3nt: TGTGCCAGCAGTTCCCGGACAGGGGGAAGTTCAGCTTTCTTT
CDR3aa: CASSSRTGGSSAFF
abundance: -
d_gene: TRBD1
j_gene: TRBJ1-1
v_gene: TRBV2

CDR3nt: TGTGCCAGTAGTATTTGGGGTGGGAACACTGAAGCTTTCTTT
CDR3aa: CASSIWGGNTEAFF
abundance: -
d_gene: -
j_gene: TRBJ1-1
v_gene: TRBV19

CDR3nt: TGTGCCATCAGTGGGGACCTTTGGGGGGGGCAAGAGACCCAGTACTTC
CDR3aa: CAISGDLWGGQETQYF
abundance: -
d_gene: TRBD2
j_gene: TRBJ2-5
v_gene: TRBV10-3

CDR3nt: TGTGCCAGCAGAGAGACTATCGACAGTCCGCAGTATTTT
CDR3aa: CASRETIDSPQYF
abundance: -
d_gene: -
j_gene: TRBJ2-3
v_gene: TRBV6-4

CDR3nt: TGTGCCAGTAGTAGCTGGGGGAGGAGCTCCTACAATGAGCAGTTCTTC
CDR3aa: CASSSWGRSSYNEQFF
abundance: -
d_gene: -
j_gene: TRBJ2-1
v_gene: TRBV19

CDR3nt: TGTGCCAGCAGCTCGTTAGCGGAGCCAAACACCGGGGAGCTGTTTTTT
CDR3aa: CASSSLAEPNTGELFF
abundance: -
d_gene: -
j_gene: TRBJ2-2
v_gene: TRBV7-9

CDR3nt: TGTGCCAGCAGACGGACAGGGGGCACAGATACGCAGTATTTT
CDR3aa: CASRRTGGTDTQYF
abundance: -
d_gene: TRBD1
j_gene: TRBJ2-3
v_gene: TRBV28

CDR3nt: TGTGCCAGCAGTCCCACGAACACCGGGGAGCTGTTTTTT
CDR3aa: CASSPTNTGELFF
abundance: -
d_gene: -
j_gene: TRBJ2-2
v_gene: TRBV27

CDR3nt: TGTGCCAGCAGTTTAGGACAGGGCGCGTCCTACGAGCAGTACTTC
CDR3aa: CASSLGQGASYEQYF
abundance: -
d_gene: TRBD1
j_gene: TRBJ2-7
v_gene: TRBV6-6

CDR3nt: TGTGCCAGCAGTTACGGGACCCTGGATATCTACGAGCAGTACTTC
CDR3aa: CASSYGTLDIYEQYF
abundance: -
d_gene: -
j_gene: TRBJ2-7
v_gene: TRBV6-5

CDR3nt: TGTGCCAGCAGCCAAGATCGAGGTGGACAGGGGTCTTGGGAGCTGTTTTTT
CDR3aa: CASSQDRGGQGSWELFF
abundance: -
d_gene: TRBD1
j_gene: TRBJ2-2
v_gene: TRBV4-2

CDR3nt: TGTGCCAGCAGCCAACCACAATTGAGCGGCTACACCTTC
CDR3aa: CASSQPQLSGYTF
abundance: -
d_gene: -
j_gene: TRBJ1-2
v_gene: TRBV6-5

CDR3nt: TGTGCCCTTCGAGGGAGTGCCAGCTACGAGCAGTACTTC
CDR3aa: CALRGSASYEQYF
abundance: -
d_gene: -
j_gene: TRBJ2-7
v_gene: TRBV30

CDR3nt: TGCGCCAGCACCGGACAGGGAAACCAAGAGACCCAGTACTTC
CDR3aa: CASTGQGNQETQYF
abundance: -
d_gene: TRBD1
j_gene: TRBJ2-5
v_gene: TRBV5-1

CDR3nt: TGCAGCGTTGAAATAGCGGGGTTACCCTACGAGCAGTACTTC
CDR3aa: CSVEIAGLPYEQYF
abundance: -
d_gene: TRBD2
j_gene: TRBJ2-7
v_gene: TRBV29-1

CDR3nt: TGCGCCAGCAGCTATACACAAGAGACCCAGTACTTC
CDR3aa: CASSYTQETQYF
abundance: -
d_gene: -
j_gene: TRBJ2-5
v_gene: TRBV5-1

CDR3nt: TGTGCCTGGAGTGTAGGGCAGGGGAACACTGAAGCTTTCTTT
CDR3aa: CAWSVGQGNTEAFF
abundance: few
d_gene: -
j_gene: TRBJ1-1
v_gene: TRBV30

CDR3nt: TGTGCCAGCTCTCCCGCGGGACTAGCGGGAGAAGAGCAGTACTTC
CDR3aa: CASSPAGLAGEEQYF
abundance: -
d_gene: TRBD2
j_gene: TRBJ2-7
v_gene: TRBV18

CDR3nt: TGTGCCAGCAGCCAAATAACCGGCGAACTGTTTTTT
CDR3aa: CASSQITGELFF
abundance: -
d_gene: -
j_gene: TRBJ1-4
v_gene: TRBV5-6

CDR3nt: TGTGCCAGCAGCTTGTTTCTTGGCTACACCTTC
CDR3aa: CASSLFLGYTF
abundance: few
d_gene: -
j_gene: TRBJ1-2
v_gene: TRBV7-9

CDR3nt: TGTGCCAGCAGCCCCTCGGGAGCGGCAGGGACTGAAGCTTTCTTT
CDR3aa: CASSPSGAAGTEAFF
abundance: -
d_gene: -
j_gene: TRBJ1-1
v_gene: TRBV7-3

CDR3nt: TGTGCCAGCAACTTACGGACTAGCGGGGCCAATGAGCAGTTCTTC
CDR3aa: CASNLRTSGANEQFF
abundance: -
d_gene: TRBD2
j_gene: TRBJ2-1
v_gene: TRBV27

CDR3nt: TGCGCCAGCAGCTTGGGGGGCTGGGGGGCCCAAGAGACCCAGTACTTC
CDR3aa: CASSLGGWGAQETQYF
abundance: many
d_gene: -
j_gene: TRBJ2-5
v_gene: TRBV5-1

CDR3nt: TGTGCCAGCAGTTTAAATCAAAGGGAAGGCTACACCTTC
CDR3aa: CASSLNQREGYTF
abundance: -
d_gene: -
j_gene: TRBJ1-2
v_gene: TRBV28

CDR3nt: TGTGCCAGTAGTTGGGGGCCTGAAGCTTTCTTT
CDR3aa: CASSWGPEAFF
abundance: -
d_gene: -
j_gene: TRBJ1-1
v_gene: TRBV19

CDR3nt: TGTGCCAGTAGTTCCCGACAGGGGGCCTACAATGAGCAGTTCTTC
CDR3aa: CASSSRQGAYNEQFF
abundance: -
d_gene: TRBD1
j_gene: TRBJ2-1
v_gene: TRBV19

CDR3nt: TGTGCCAGCAGCACCGGGGCTAGCGTAGAGACCCAGTACTTC
CDR3aa: CASSTGASVETQYF
abundance: -
d_gene: -
j_gene: TRBJ2-5
v_gene: TRBV6-1

CDR3nt: TGTGCCAGCAGCTTCACAGGGAGGACTGAAGCTTTCTTT
CDR3aa: CASSFTGRTEAFF
abundance: -
d_gene: -
j_gene: TRBJ1-1
v_gene: TRBV7-9

CDR3nt: TGTGCCAGCAGTTACTCGGAGGTGGCGGGAGGCCTTGAGCAGTACTTC
CDR3aa: CASSYSEVAGGLEQYF
abundance: -
d_gene: TRBD2
j_gene: TRBJ2-7
v_gene: TRBV6-6

CDR3nt: TGTGCCATCAGCGGGGGACAGTTCCTCTCCTACGAGCAGTACTTC
CDR3aa: CAISGGQFLSYEQYF
abundance: -
d_gene: -
j_gene: TRBJ2-7
v_gene: TRBV10-3

CDR3nt: TGTGCCAGCAGTCTCGTCGGGGACCCAGATACGCAGTATTTT
CDR3aa: CASSLVGDPDTQYF
abundance: -
d_gene: -
j_gene: TRBJ2-3
v_gene: TRBV5-4

CDR3nt: TGTGCCAGCAGTGAATCTGATGGCAGGGGATCAGCTGAGCAGTTCTTC
CDR3aa: CASSESDGRGSAEQFF
abundance: few
d_gene: -
j_gene: TRBJ2-1
v_gene: TRBV6-1

CDR3nt: TGTGCCTCCCGAGGGGGGTCTTACGAGCAGTACTTC
CDR3aa: CASRGGSYEQYF
abundance: -
d_gene: -
j_gene: TRBJ2-7
v_gene: TRBV2

CDR3nt: TGTGCCAGCTCTCCCAGCTCCTACGAGCAGTACTTC
CDR3aa: CASSPSSYEQYF
abundance: -
d_gene: -
j_gene: TRBJ2-7
v_gene: TRBV18

CDR3nt: TGTGCCAGCAGTGAAGGGTACTCTGGAAACACCATATATTTT
CDR3aa: CASSEGYSGNTIYF
abundance: few
d_gene: -
j_gene: TRBJ1-3
v_gene: TRBV6-1

CDR3nt: TGTGCCAGCAGCCCAGACAGCAACAATGAGCAGTTCTTC
CDR3aa: CASSPDSNNEQFF
abundance: many
d_gene: -
j_gene: TRBJ2-1
v_gene: TRBV6-4

CDR3nt: TGTGCTAGCAGCTTAGGGCAGGGACTAGCGGGGACCCAGTACTTC
CDR3aa: CASSLGQGLAGTQYF
abundance: -
d_gene: TRBD2
j_gene: TRBJ2-5
v_gene: TRBV7-7

CDR3nt: TGTGCCACCCTCCCCGGGGGTCTCGAGCAGTACTTC
CDR3aa: CATLPGGLEQYF
abundance: once
d_gene: -
j_gene: TRBJ2-7
v_gene: TRBV27

CDR3nt: TGTGCCAGCAGTTTAGGGGCCCCCGGGGAGCTGTTTTTT
CDR3aa: CASSLGAPGELFF
abundance: -
d_gene: -
j_gene: TRBJ2-2
v_gene: TRBV28

CDR3nt: TGTGCCAGCAGCCCCGGGACAGGCGACCTCGGGGAGCAGTACTTC
CDR3aa: CASSPGTGDLGEQYF
abundance: -
d_gene: TRBD1
j_gene: TRBJ2-7
v_gene: TRBV7-7

CDR3nt: TGTGCCAGTAGTAGTTGGCTAGCGGGAAACAATGAGCAGTTCTTC
CDR3aa: CASSSWLAGNNEQFF
abundance: -
d_gene: TRBD2
j_gene: TRBJ2-1
v_gene: TRBV19

CDR3nt: TGTGCCTGGAGTCTGGGCTACGAGCAGTACTTC
CDR3aa: CAWSLGYEQYF
abundance: -
d_gene: -
j_gene: TRBJ2-7
v_gene: TRBV30